The sequence of this T cell receptor (beta chain) was determined in a study of cytomegalovirus exposure and HLA in healthy donors. The PCR used 60 Vbeta and 13 Jbeta primers. The protocol was immunoSEQ multiplex PCR, while the TCRdb copy is restricted to in-frame clones and leaves out a portion. The sample comprises some 110,000 clones, approximately 60% of which are singletons, and over 2% rests with the top ten. Germline loops: CDR1 SGHRS, CDR2 YFSETQ. CDR3 length: 20 amino acids. Trimming took 5 bases from V and 0 from J, leaving 27 bases between them. General study results and limits: Information on immune exposure was restricted to one variable (CMV serostatus). When analyzed later, the rates of TCR association showed variation by HLA locus, with DRB1 the most and HLA-C the fewest. Owing to their indistinguishability, certain V segments, notably TRBV6-2 and TRBV6-3, were excluded.

In regard to this clone: The antigen remains unidentified.

Sequenced sample: PBMCs. This clonotype was obtained from a woman aged 25 to 39 in good health and CMV-seronegative. The chain joins TRBV5-1 to TRBJ1-5; D unresolved. CDR3 in DNA: TGCGCCAGCAGAGGCAGGCCGACGCGTATACATCCCTATAGCAATCAGCCCCAGCATTTT. It is translated as CASRGRPTRIHPYSNQPQHF.